The rows below give T cell receptor beta chains drawn from one sample of a study of vaccination and CD4 T cells after COVID-19. TCRdb fed the PCR reads into MiXCR, producing one record per CDR3 protein. The sample has 8,000 to 10,000 distinct CDR3 sequences; around 29% are singletons. Their specific antigens are unknown. The material sequenced was CD4+ T cells from blood, cultured in vitro. The receptors stem from a human donor in good health. Each CDR3 is given with its conserved first and last residue. The D gene is left open where the match is weak. Rows may omit the clone size; those that give it use once, few, many or a size class.

size	J	D	V	CDR3	DNA
NA	TRBJ2-7	NA	TRBV12-5	CASGRLWEQYF	TGTGCTAGTGGGCGTTTGTGGGAGCAGTACTTC
NA	TRBJ1-5	NA	TRBV7-8	CASSLGVLEPQHF	TGTGCCAGCAGCTTAGGGGTTCTTGAGCCCCAGCATTTT
NA	TRBJ1-5	NA	TRBV27	CASSFSVGGASSNQPQHF	TGTGCCAGCAGTTTCTCTGTCGGGGGCGCTTCTAGCAATCAGCCCCAGCATTTT
few	TRBJ1-2	NA	TRBV7-3	CASSLGQGADYGYTF	TGTGCCAGCAGCTTAGGGCAGGGAGCAGATTATGGCTACACCTTC
few	TRBJ1-5	TRBD1	TRBV20-1	CSVVGTGGRGNQPQHF	TGCAGTGTAGTAGGGACAGGGGGCCGGGGCAATCAGCCCCAGCATTTT
NA	TRBJ1-5	TRBD1	TRBV6-1	CASSHPGTGSLGSNQPQHF	TGTGCCAGCAGTCACCCTGGGACAGGGAGCCTTGGTAGCAATCAGCCCCAGCATTTT
NA	TRBJ2-7	TRBD2	TRBV5-4	CASSLSGSSYEQYF	TGTGCCAGCAGCTTAAGCGGGAGCTCCTACGAGCAGTACTTC
NA	TRBJ2-1	TRBD2	TRBV12-3/TRBV12-4	CASSTLTSRQFF	TGTGCCAGCAGTACCTTGACTAGCCGGCAGTTCTTC
NA	TRBJ2-1	NA	TRBV10-3	CAISAASVGGKFF	TGTGCCATCAGTGCGGCTAGCGTTGGGGGGAAGTTCTTC
NA	TRBJ2-7	NA	TRBV6-1	CASSEHNPYYEQYF	TGTGCCAGCAGTGAACACAACCCCTACTACGAGCAGTACTTC
few	TRBJ2-2	NA	TRBV20-1	CSAMSGRDTGELFF	TGCAGTGCTATGTCCGGGCGCGACACCGGGGAGCTGTTTTTT
NA	TRBJ2-2	NA	TRBV7-2	CAGSLGSYPPRELFF	TGTGCCGGCAGCTTGGGGTCCTACCCTCCCCGGGAGCTGTTTTTT
few	TRBJ1-5	NA	TRBV20-1	CSAPSQPGSNQPQHF	TGCAGTGCTCCCTCTCAACCTGGGAGCAATCAGCCCCAGCATTTT
NA	TRBJ2-1	TRBD2	TRBV6-5	CASSYQGGGAYNEQFF	TGTGCCAGCAGTTACCAGGGCGGGGGGGCCTACAATGAGCAGTTCTTC
few	TRBJ1-6	NA	TRBV20-1	CSARTRASGNSPLHF	TGCAGTGCTAGAACCAGGGCCTCGGGTAATTCACCCCTCCACTTT
NA	TRBJ1-1	NA	TRBV6-1	CASSLLTEAFF	TGTGCCAGCAGTCTTCTCACTGAAGCTTTCTTT
NA	TRBJ1-1	NA	TRBV6-5	CASSYHSAGSTEAFF	TGTGCCAGCAGTTACCACTCAGCAGGGAGCACTGAAGCTTTCTTT
few	TRBJ2-5	TRBD1	TRBV30	CAAYRDSETQYF	TGTGCCGCCTACCGGGACAGCGAGACCCAGTACTTC